The TCR beta chain under discussion was sequenced for a study of human T cells and chemical hapten exposure. This clonotype was counted between two and nine times. The time point: patch test 2, 6 weeks after DPC sensitization. Documented treatment: therapeutic diphenylcyclopropenone sensitization with weekly scalp DPC. Germline V gene data show CDR1 as MDHEN and CDR2 as SYDVKM. Trimming removed 0 bases from V and 7 bases from J, with 7 bases in between. The CDR3 runs 12 residues. In TCRdb, the RACE reads were re-called with MiXCR into one record per CDR3 protein. The sample has roughly 140,000 distinct CDR3 sequences; 10% to 15% are singletons.

J is TRBJ2-7 and V is TRBV28; D gene uncertain. The TCR sequence derives from a woman between 45 and 65 years old with alopecia areata. Some clones in this sample may be carry-over from other donors' samples. The specimen comprised whole blood, sampled in connection with sensitization to the hapten diphenylcyclopropenone (DPC). CDR3 loop: CASSLWGLEQYF. In DNA form, the CDR3 reads TGTGCCAGCAGTTTATGGGGATTAGAGCAGTACTTC. Complete variable domain (other parts from reference TRBV28 and TRBJ2-7): DVKVTQSSRYLVKRTGEKVFLECVQDMDHENMFWYRQDPGLGLRLIYFSYDVKMKEKGDIPEGYSVSREKKERFSLILESASTNQTSMYLCASSLWGLEQYFGPGTRLTVT.